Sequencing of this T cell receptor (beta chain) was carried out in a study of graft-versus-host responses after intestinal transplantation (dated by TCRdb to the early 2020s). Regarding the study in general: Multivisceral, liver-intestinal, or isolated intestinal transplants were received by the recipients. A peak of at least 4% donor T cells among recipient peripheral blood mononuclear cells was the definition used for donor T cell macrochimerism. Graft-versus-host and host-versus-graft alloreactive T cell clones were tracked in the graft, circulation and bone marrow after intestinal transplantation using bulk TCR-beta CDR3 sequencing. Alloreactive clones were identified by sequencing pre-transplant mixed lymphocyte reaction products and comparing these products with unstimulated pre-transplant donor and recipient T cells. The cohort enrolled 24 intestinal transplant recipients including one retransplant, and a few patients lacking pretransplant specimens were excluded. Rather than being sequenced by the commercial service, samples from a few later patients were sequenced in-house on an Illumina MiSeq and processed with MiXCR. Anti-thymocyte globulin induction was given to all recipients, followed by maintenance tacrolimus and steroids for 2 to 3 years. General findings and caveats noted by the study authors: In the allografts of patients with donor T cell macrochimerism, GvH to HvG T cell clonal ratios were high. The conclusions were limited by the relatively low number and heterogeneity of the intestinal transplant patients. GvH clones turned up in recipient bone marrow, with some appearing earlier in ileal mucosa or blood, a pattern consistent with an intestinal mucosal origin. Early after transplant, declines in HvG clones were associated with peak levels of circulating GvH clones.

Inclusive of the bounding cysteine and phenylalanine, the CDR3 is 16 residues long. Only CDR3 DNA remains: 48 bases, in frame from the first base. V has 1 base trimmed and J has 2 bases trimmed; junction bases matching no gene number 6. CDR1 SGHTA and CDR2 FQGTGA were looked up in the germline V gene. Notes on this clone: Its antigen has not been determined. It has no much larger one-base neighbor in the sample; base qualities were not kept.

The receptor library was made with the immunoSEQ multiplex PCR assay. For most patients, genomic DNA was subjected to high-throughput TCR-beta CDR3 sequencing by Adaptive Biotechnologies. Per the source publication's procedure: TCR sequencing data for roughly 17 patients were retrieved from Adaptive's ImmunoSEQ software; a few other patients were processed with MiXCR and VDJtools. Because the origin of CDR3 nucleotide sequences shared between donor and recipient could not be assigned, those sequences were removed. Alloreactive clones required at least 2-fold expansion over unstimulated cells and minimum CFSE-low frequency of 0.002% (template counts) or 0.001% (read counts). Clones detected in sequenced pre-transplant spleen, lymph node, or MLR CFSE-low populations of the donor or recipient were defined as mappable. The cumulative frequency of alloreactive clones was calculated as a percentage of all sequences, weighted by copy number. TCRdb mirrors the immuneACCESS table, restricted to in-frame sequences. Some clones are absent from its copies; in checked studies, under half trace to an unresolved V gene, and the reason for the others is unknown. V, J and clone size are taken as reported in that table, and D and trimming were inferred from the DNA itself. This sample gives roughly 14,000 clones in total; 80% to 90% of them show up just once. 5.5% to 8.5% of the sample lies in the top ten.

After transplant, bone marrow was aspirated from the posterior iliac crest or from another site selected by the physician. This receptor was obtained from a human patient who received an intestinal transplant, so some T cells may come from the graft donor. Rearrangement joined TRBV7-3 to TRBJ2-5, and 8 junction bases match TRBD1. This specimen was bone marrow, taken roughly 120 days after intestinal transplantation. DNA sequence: TGTGCCAGCAGCTTAATCGGGACAGGAGTACAAGAGACCCAGTACTTC. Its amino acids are CASSLIGTGVQETQYF.